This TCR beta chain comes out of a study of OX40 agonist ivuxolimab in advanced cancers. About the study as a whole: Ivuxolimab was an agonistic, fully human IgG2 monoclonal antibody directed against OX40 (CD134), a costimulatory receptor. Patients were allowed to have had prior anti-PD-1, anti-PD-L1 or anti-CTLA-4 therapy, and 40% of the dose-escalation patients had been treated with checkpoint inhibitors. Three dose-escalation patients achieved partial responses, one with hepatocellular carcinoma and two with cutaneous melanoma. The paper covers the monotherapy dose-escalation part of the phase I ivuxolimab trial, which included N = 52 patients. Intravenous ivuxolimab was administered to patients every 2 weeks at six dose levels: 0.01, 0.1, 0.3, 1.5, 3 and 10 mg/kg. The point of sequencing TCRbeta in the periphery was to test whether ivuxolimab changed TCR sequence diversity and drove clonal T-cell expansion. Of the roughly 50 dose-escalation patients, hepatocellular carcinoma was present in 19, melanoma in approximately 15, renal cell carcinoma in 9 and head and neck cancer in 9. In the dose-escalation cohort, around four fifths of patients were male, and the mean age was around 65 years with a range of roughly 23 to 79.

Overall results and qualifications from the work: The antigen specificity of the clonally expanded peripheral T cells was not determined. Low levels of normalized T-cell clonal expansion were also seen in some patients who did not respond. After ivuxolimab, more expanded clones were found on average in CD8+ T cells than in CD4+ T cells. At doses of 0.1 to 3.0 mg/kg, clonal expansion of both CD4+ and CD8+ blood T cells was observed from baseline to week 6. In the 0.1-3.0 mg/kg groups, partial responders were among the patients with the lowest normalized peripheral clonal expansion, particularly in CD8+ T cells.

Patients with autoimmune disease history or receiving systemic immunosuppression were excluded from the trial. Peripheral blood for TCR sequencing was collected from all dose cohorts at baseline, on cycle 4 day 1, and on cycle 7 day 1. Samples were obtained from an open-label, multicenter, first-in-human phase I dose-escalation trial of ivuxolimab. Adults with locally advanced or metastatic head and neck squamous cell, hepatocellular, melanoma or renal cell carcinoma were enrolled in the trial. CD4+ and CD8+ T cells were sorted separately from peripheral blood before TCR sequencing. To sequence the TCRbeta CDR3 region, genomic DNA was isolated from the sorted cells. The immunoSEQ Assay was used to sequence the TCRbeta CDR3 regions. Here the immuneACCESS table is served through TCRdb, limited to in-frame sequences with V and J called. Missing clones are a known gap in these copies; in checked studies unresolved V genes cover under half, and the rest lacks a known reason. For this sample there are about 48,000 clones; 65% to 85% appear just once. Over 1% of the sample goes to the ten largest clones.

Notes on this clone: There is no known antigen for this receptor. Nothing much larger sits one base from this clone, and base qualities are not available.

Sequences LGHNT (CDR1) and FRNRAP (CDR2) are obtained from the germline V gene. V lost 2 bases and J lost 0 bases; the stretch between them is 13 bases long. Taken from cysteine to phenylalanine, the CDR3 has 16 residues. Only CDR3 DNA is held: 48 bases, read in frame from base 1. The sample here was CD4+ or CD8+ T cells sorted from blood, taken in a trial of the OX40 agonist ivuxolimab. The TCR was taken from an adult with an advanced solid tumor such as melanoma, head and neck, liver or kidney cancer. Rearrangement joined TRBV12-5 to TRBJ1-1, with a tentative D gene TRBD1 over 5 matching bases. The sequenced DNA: TGTGCTAGTGGTTTGCCCGGGGGGGGAATGAACACTGAAGCTTTCTTT. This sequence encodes CASGLPGGGMNTEAFF.